The 15 T cell receptor beta chains below were found in one sample sequenced in a study of OX40 agonist ivuxolimab in advanced cancers. Clones were sequenced by immunoSEQ multiplex PCR, and TCRdb holds only the in-frame ones, with some missing. The sample holds under 40,000 clones, about four fifths seen once. The sequences come from CD4+ or CD8+ T cells sorted from blood, collected in a trial of the OX40 agonist ivuxolimab. The receptors stem from an adult with an advanced solid tumor such as melanoma, head and neck, liver or kidney cancer.

This rearrangement joins TRBV6-1 to TRBJ2-2, with 9 bases that match TRBD1. Trimming cost V 7 bases and J 2 bases; bases outside gene matches: 5. The CDR3 length is 15 residues. From germline, CDR1 is MNHNS and CDR2 SASEGT. CDR3 nucleotide sequence: TGTGCCAGCAACCCGGGACAGGGAAACACCGGGGAGCTGTTTTTT. Its protein is CASNPGQGNTGELFF.

This chain links TRBV7-8 with TRBJ1-4, with D uncertain. There are 12 residues in the CDR3. The V end lost 3 bases, the J end lost 8 bases, and 7 bases lay between the germline ends. The germline V gene encodes CDR1 SGHVS and CDR2 FQNEAQ. CDR3 nucleotides: TGTGCCAGCAGCTTCTACATAGAAAAACTGTTTTTT. Amino acid sequence: CASSFYIEKLFF. The whole variable domain, remainder taken from reference TRBV7-8 and TRBJ1-4, is GAGVSQSPRYKVAKRGQDVALRCDPISGHVSLFWYQQALGQGPEFLTYFQNEAQLDKSGLPSDRFFAERPEGSVSTLKIQRTQQEDSAVYLCASSFYIEKLFFGSGTQLSVL.

The chain links TRBV11-2 to TRBJ1-2; 8 bases map to TRBD1. With V trimmed by 3 bases and J by 13 bases, 10 bases remained unmatched. In germline, CDR1 is SGHAT, CDR2 FQNNGV. The CDR3 is made up of 13 amino acids. In DNA, the CDR3 is TGTGCCAGCAGCTTTTCGGACAGGGCCCTCTTCACCTTC. This sequence encodes CASSFSDRALFTF.

The chain joins TRBV2 to TRBJ2-3; D possibly corresponds to TRBD2 (5 bases). This CDR3 has 15 residues. Trimming left V 5 bases short and J 4 bases short, with 16 bases between. Germline loops: CDR1 SNHLY, CDR2 FYNNEI. The CDR3 loop reads CASSRSVSWADTQYF. DNA for the CDR3: TGTGCCAGCAGTCGTAGCGTTTCTTGGGCAGATACGCAGTATTTT.

The chain employs TRBV6-6 and TRBJ2-3; TRBD1 matches 7 bases. The V segment lost 2 bases and the J segment 3 bases; nucleotides outside the gene matches: 5. The CDR3 contains 15 residues. CDR1 is MNHNY, CDR2 SVGAGI, per germline (reference sequence). CDR3 nucleotide sequence: TGTGCCAGCAGTTACCTCTCCAGGGGGACAGATACGCAGTATTTT. Translation gives CASSYLSRGTDTQYF.

This clone was observed once. The chain joins TRBV6-1 to TRBJ1-1; D remains ambiguous. The ends were cut back, 4 bases at V and 1 base at J, with 13 bases in the middle. Germline V gives CDR1 MNHNS, CDR2 SASEGT. The length of the CDR3 is 15 residues. CDR3 region: CASSVALRRNTEAFF. The DNA of the CDR3 is TGTGCCAGCAGTGTTGCCCTCCGGCGGAACACTGAAGCTTTCTTT.

The CDR3: CASSLMLGTAQETQYF. The CDR3 DNA sequence: TGTGCCAGCAGCTTGATGCTAGGGACAGCCCAAGAGACCCAGTACTTC. The chain recombines TRBV5-8 with TRBJ2-5, with 7 bases fitting TRBD1. CDR1 is SGHTS and CDR2 is YDEGEE in the germline V gene. V shed 1 base, J shed 1 base, and the junction held 7 bases outside the gene matches. The CDR3 is 16 residues long.

This sequence joins TRBV30 and TRBJ1-2; possibly TRBD1 for D (5 bases). The CDR3 consists of 15 residues. CDR1 and CDR2 from the germline V gene are GTSNPN and SVGIG (reference sequence). The V end was cut by 2 bases, the J end by 8 bases, with 21 bases between. CDR3 loop: CAWSKPRDWERGYTF. Written as DNA, the CDR3 is TGTGCCTGGAGTAAGCCCCGGGACTGGGAAAGGGGCTACACCTTC.

The chain is built from TRBV5-4 and TRBJ1-2; D perhaps matches TRBD1 (5 bases). Germline CDR1 is SGHNT and CDR2 is YYREEE (reference sequence). V dropped 0 bases and J dropped 3 bases, with 12 bases sitting between them. The CDR3 runs 15 residues. The CDR3 is CASSLEPGPHYGYTF. In DNA form, the CDR3 reads TGTGCCAGCAGCTTGGAGCCAGGGCCCCACTATGGCTACACCTTC.

This clone was counted only a few times. The J gene is TRBJ1-5, the V gene TRBV19; D perhaps matches TRBD1 (5 bases). Germline V gene sequence: CDR1 LNHDA, CDR2 SQIVND (reference sequence). The CDR3 is made up of 15 amino acids. Trimming cost V 7 bases and J 0 bases, with 13 bases left between them. The CDR3: CASNLGTYSNQPQHF. CDR3 in DNA: TGTGCCAGTAACCTAGGGACTTATAGCAATCAGCCCCAGCATTTT. The full variable domain, completed using reference TRBV19 and TRBJ1-5, is DGGITQSPKYLFRKEGQNVTLSCEQNLNHDAMYWYRQDPGQGLRLIYYSQIVNDFQKGDIAEGYSVSREKKESFPLTVTSAQKNPTAFYLCASNLGTYSNQPQHFGDGTRLSIL.

The genes are TRBV6-1 and TRBJ1-5, with TRBD1 as a possible D gene (5 bases). Trimming pared 1 base from V and 9 bases from J, leaving 13 bases between. The CDR3 consists of 14 residues. Per germline, CDR1 MNHNS and CDR2 SASEGT. The CDR3 region is CASSEGRGSTPQHF. The CDR3 DNA is TGTGCCAGCAGTGAAGGTCGGGGCTCGACGCCCCAGCATTTT.

The chain is built from TRBV7-9 and TRBJ1-6; 7 bases agree with TRBD1. The J segment lost 4 bases and the V segment lost 4 bases, leaving 4 bases of the junction unmatched. The germline CDR1 and CDR2 sequences are SEHNR and FQNEAQ (reference sequence). The CDR3 contains 15 residues. CDR3 nucleotides: TGTGCCAGCAGCTCGCCGGGACAGTATAATTCACCCCTCCACTTT. Its translation: CASSSPGQYNSPLHF. The entire variable domain, with the rest obtained from reference TRBV7-9 and TRBJ1-6, is as follows: DTGVSQNPRHKITKRGQNVTFRCDPISEHNRLYWYRQTLGQGPEFLTYFQNEAQLEKSRLLSDRFSAERPKGSFSTLEIQRTEQGDSAMYLCASSSPGQYNSPLHFGNGTRLTVT.

V usage is TRBV5-4 and J usage is TRBJ2-5, with a tentative D call TRBD1 (5 bases). Germline CDR1 is SGHNT and CDR2 is YYREEE (reference sequence). The CDR3 runs 14 residues. V shed 2 bases and J shed 1 base, with 9 bases lying between them. The DNA of the CDR3 is TGTGCCAGCAGCTTCAGACAGCCCCAAGAGACCCAGTACTTC. The encoded protein is CASSFRQPQETQYF.

This clone was found a few times. This rearrangement joins TRBV5-1 to TRBJ1-1; D possibly corresponds to TRBD1 (6 bases). The V and J ends lost 4 bases and 7 bases respectively, with 17 bases between them. Germline V CDR1 and CDR2: SGHRS, YFSETQ. The CDR3 contains 14 residues. In DNA, the CDR3 is TGCGCCAGCAGCGGTACGGGGGGCGATGATGAAGCTTTCTTT. The encoded protein is CASSGTGGDDEAFF.

This clone was observed once. In nucleotides, the CDR3 is TGTGCCATCAGTGAGGAGCGGGGGGCAGGGAATGAGCAGTTCTTC. Translating it yields CAISEERGAGNEQFF. This chain joins TRBV10-3 and TRBJ2-1; 9 nucleotides match TRBD2. This CDR3 spans 15 amino acids. V was pared by 2 bases and J by 7 bases, with 6 bases of the junction left unmatched. Germline CDR1 ENHRY, CDR2 SYGVKD.